The 23 T cell receptor beta chains in this list originate from one sample, sequenced in a study of blood T cell repertoires in COVID-19. Repertoires were generated with immunoSEQ multiplex PCR, while TCRdb's copy carries only in-frame clones and drops some. This sample carries about 170,000 clones, around 86% of them seen once, and the ten largest clones take roughly 3.3%. Material for sequencing was peripheral blood. Receptors were obtained from a man in his 70s with acute or convalescent COVID-19.

V usage is TRBV6-5 and J usage is TRBJ1-1, with D unresolved. Trimming cost V 5 bases and J 1 base, with 11 bases left between them. CDR1 and CDR2 (germline): MNHEY, SVGAGI. The CDR3 contains 14 residues. The CDR3 nucleotides read TGTGCCAGCAGTCTCAGTTACACGAACACTGAAGCTTTCTTT. Translation gives CASSLSYTNTEAFF.

The genes are TRBV12-3 or TRBV12-4 and TRBJ1-1; weak D call: TRBD1 (6 bases). The V and J ends lost 3 bases and 5 bases respectively, with 10 bases between them. CDR3 length equals 13 residues. The CDR3 sequence is CASSFGTTTEAFF. The CDR3 nucleotides are TGTGCCAGCAGTTTCGGGACAACGACTGAAGCTTTCTTT.

The V and J genes are TRBV19 and TRBJ2-3; 10 bases are a match to TRBD1. Germline-derived CDR1 and CDR2 are LNHDA and SQIVND (reference sequence). V shed 3 bases, J shed 0 bases, and the junction held 3 bases outside the gene matches. CDR3 size: 16 residues. CDR3: CASSIRQGASTDTQYF. The CDR3 region has the DNA TGTGCCAGTAGTATTCGACAGGGGGCAAGCACAGATACGCAGTATTTT.

The V and J genes are TRBV6-5 and TRBJ2-3; 9 nucleotides agree with TRBD1. The CDR3 is 15 amino acids. Trimming removed 7 bases from V and 4 bases from J; junction bases left unmatched: 9. The germline V gene has CDR1 MNHEY and CDR2 SVGAGI. This chain's CDR3 is CASTPRGQGPDTQYF. In DNA form, the CDR3 reads TGTGCCAGCACTCCCCGGGGACAGGGACCAGATACGCAGTATTTT.

The rearrangement links TRBV19 to TRBJ2-6; no firm D call. CDR3 length: 16 amino acids. V was shortened by 3 bases and J by 4 bases, with 13 bases between the two germline ends. Germline lookup yields CDR1 LNHDA and CDR2 SQIVND (reference sequence). The DNA for the CDR3 is TGTGCCAGTAGTATTCGAGTGGGCCCAGGGGCCAACGTCCTGACTTTC. Translated: CASSIRVGPGANVLTF.

This chain connects TRBV9 to TRBJ1-4, with TRBD1 matching over 8 bases. The germline CDR1 and CDR2 sequences are SGDLS and YYNGEE. J was trimmed by 5 bases and V by 5 bases; bases with no gene match: 5. The CDR3 consists of 14 residues. The DNA for the CDR3 is TGTGCCAGCAGTCAACAGGGGGGCAATGAAAAACTGTTTTTT. Protein: CASSQQGGNEKLFF.

The rearrangement uses TRBV27 and TRBJ2-5; D might be TRBD2 (5 bases). CDR3 length: 14 residues. Deletions cut 5 bases from V and 5 bases from J, with 15 bases between. Per the germline V gene, CDR1 is MNHEY and CDR2 is SMNVEV (reference sequence). CDR3 in DNA: TGTGCCAGCAGTCCCCGGGATTTCGGGGAGACCCAGTACTTC. Translating gives CASSPRDFGETQYF.

This chain links TRBV4-2 with TRBJ2-5; 11 nucleotides line up with TRBD1. The junction had 4 bases not matched to a gene; V was cut back by 1 base and J by 3 bases. The CDR3 loop spans 16 amino acids. The germline V gene has CDR1 LGHNA and CDR2 YNFKEQ. The CDR3 DNA reads as TGTGCCAGCAGCCAAGGTTCGGGACAGGGGGAAGAGACCCAGTACTTC. It translates to CASSQGSGQGEETQYF.

The rearrangement uses TRBV5-4 and TRBJ1-1, with 10 nucleotides matching TRBD1. Germline V gives CDR1 SGHNT, CDR2 YYREEE (reference sequence). With V trimmed by 4 bases and J by 6 bases, 9 bases remained unmatched. CDR3 size: 15 residues. DNA of the CDR3: TGTGCCAGCAGCAGAGACAGGGGGCGTGAGGCTGAAGCTTTCTTT. Translated: CASSRDRGREAEAFF.

The V gene is TRBV15, the J gene TRBJ2-1; 9 bases match TRBD2. Germline loops: CDR1 LNHNV, CDR2 YYDKDF (reference sequence). The CDR3 runs to 17 residues. J gave up 2 bases and V 8 bases, and 13 bases lay outside the gene matches. The CDR3 is CATPNPSGTSPYNEQFF. The DNA of the CDR3 is TGTGCCACCCCTAACCCGAGCGGGACTAGCCCCTACAATGAGCAGTTCTTC.

The chain carries TRBV5-1 and TRBJ1-2; no clear D. Per the germline V gene, CDR1 is SGHRS and CDR2 is YFSETQ. The CDR3 contains 12 residues. Trimming stripped 4 bases from V and 4 bases from J, with 8 bases between. The CDR3 sequence is CASSEGSYGYTF. In DNA, the CDR3 is TGCGCCAGCAGCGAGGGATCCTATGGCTACACCTTC.

V and J are TRBV28 and TRBJ2-5; maybe TRBD2 (5 bases). The CDR3 sequence is 13 residues long. V was trimmed by 6 bases and J by 4 bases, leaving 12 bases between them. Germline CDR1 MDHEN, CDR2 SYDVKM. CDR3 sequence: CASSLGRAETQYF. CDR3 nucleotides: TGTGCCAGCAGCCTTGGGCGGGCAGAGACCCAGTACTTC.

V and J are TRBV19 and TRBJ2-3; 7 bases fit TRBD1. The germline V gene encodes CDR1 LNHDA and CDR2 SQIVND (reference sequence). V shed 5 bases, J shed 3 bases, and the junction held 8 bases outside the gene matches. This CDR3 is built from 15 residues. In DNA, the CDR3 is TGTGCCAGTAGTTCACCGGGACAGCTAACAGATACGCAGTATTTT. Its protein product is CASSSPGQLTDTQYF.

The chain uses TRBV7-9 and TRBJ2-3, with a tentative D call TRBD2 (6 bases). The V gene lost 1 base and the J gene lost 4 bases, with 12 bases spanning the gap. The length of the CDR3 is 15 residues. Germline lookup yields CDR1 SEHNR and CDR2 FQNEAQ (reference sequence). The CDR3 spells CASSLGDGRADTQYF. The DNA for the CDR3 is TGTGCCAGCAGCTTAGGTGACGGGAGAGCAGATACGCAGTATTTT.

By share, this clone counts as large. This chain connects TRBV6-2 or TRBV6-3 to TRBJ1-5; D is possibly TRBD1 (5 bases). The germline V and J ends were trimmed by 4 bases and 1 base, with 14 bases remaining between them. Germline V gene lookup returns CDR1 MNHEY and CDR2 SVGEGT. The CDR3 loop spans 16 amino acids. Here the CDR3 reads CASSLLQGTSNQPQHF. The CDR3 DNA is TGTGCCAGCAGTTTGCTTCAGGGAACAAGCAATCAGCCCCAGCATTTT.

The genes are TRBV2 and TRBJ2-3; 14 positions agree with TRBD2. CDR1 and CDR2 (germline): SNHLY, FYNNEI. This CDR3 has 14 amino acids. Trimming removed 8 bases from V and 6 bases from J; junction bases left unmatched: 4. CDR3 amino acids: CASARLAGGDTQYF. The CDR3 DNA reads as TGTGCCAGCGCCAGACTAGCGGGGGGGGATACGCAGTATTTT.

The chain couples TRBV19 to TRBJ2-1, with 10 bases aligning to TRBD2. The CDR3 runs to 15 residues. Per the germline V gene, CDR1 is LNHDA and CDR2 is SQIVND (reference sequence). Trimming took 3 bases from V and 8 from J; bases not matched to a gene: 7. In DNA, the CDR3 is TGTGCCAGTAGTATTCAAGCGGGAGGGCCATATGAGCAGTTCTTC. Its translation: CASSIQAGGPYEQFF. Combining the CDR3 with reference TRBV19 and TRBJ2-1 gives the whole variable domain DGGITQSPKYLFRKEGQNVTLSCEQNLNHDAMYWYRQDPGQGLRLIYYSQIVNDFQKGDIAEGYSVSREKKESFPLTVTSAQKNPTAFYLCASSIQAGGPYEQFFGPGTRLTVL.

The chain recombines TRBV5-4 with TRBJ2-1; possibly TRBD2 for D (8 bases). V was cut by 4 bases and J by 8 bases, with 19 bases left in between. Germline V gene data show CDR1 as SGHNT and CDR2 as YYREEE (reference sequence). CDR3 length equals 15 residues. This CDR3 is CASSGDGGDSYEQFF. CDR3 DNA: TGTGCCAGCAGCGGCGACGGGGGGGACAGCTATGAGCAGTTCTTC.

V gene TRBV11-2 combines with J gene TRBJ2-3, with 7 positions matching TRBD1. The germline V gene has CDR1 SGHAT and CDR2 FQNNGV. J was trimmed by 3 bases and V by 2 bases; bases with no gene match: 11. The CDR3 is made up of 17 amino acids. This CDR3 reads CASSLLQGTSATDTQYF. The CDR3, as DNA: TGTGCCAGCAGCTTATTACAGGGGACCTCGGCAACAGATACGCAGTATTTT.

V is TRBV19 and J is TRBJ2-7, with TRBD2 matching over 7 bases. The ends lost 1 base at V and 2 bases at J; junction bases unmatched: 5. There are 15 residues in the CDR3. Germline CDR1 reads LNHDA; CDR2 reads SQIVND (reference sequence). CDR3 protein: CASSIGEAGAYEQYF. The CDR3 bases are TGTGCCAGTAGTATAGGGGAGGCGGGAGCCTACGAGCAGTACTTC.

This chain links TRBV5-6 with TRBJ1-2, with D uncertain. Germline lookup yields CDR1 SGHDT and CDR2 YYEEEE. Trimming removed 0 bases from V and 8 bases from J, with 14 bases in between. The CDR3 length is 14 residues. CDR3 sequence reads: CASSLDGWGDGYTF. The DNA for the CDR3 is TGTGCCAGCAGCTTGGATGGTTGGGGAGACGGCTACACCTTC. The full variable domain, in which reference TRBV5-6 and TRBJ1-2 provide the parts outside the CDR3, is DAGVTQSPTHLIKTRGQQVTLRCSPKSGHDTVSWYQQALGQGPQFIFQYYEEEERQRGNFPDRFSGHQFPNYSSELNVNALLLGDSALYLCASSLDGWGDGYTFGSGTRLTVV.

This clone has just one count. The chain has TRBV5-6 and TRBJ1-5; the D is unclear. Trimming left V 3 bases short and J 6 bases short, with 7 bases between. This CDR3 is 12 amino acids long. Germline loops: CDR1 SGHDT, CDR2 YYEEEE. CDR3 nucleotide sequence: TGTGCCAGCAGCTCGGGTGGTCAGCCCCAGCATTTT. As protein: CASSSGGQPQHF. Combining the CDR3 with reference TRBV5-6 and TRBJ1-5 gives the whole variable domain DAGVTQSPTHLIKTRGQQVTLRCSPKSGHDTVSWYQQALGQGPQFIFQYYEEEERQRGNFPDRFSGHQFPNYSSELNVNALLLGDSALYLCASSSGGQPQHFGDGTRLSIL.

The rearrangement links TRBV5-1 to TRBJ2-2; D might be TRBD2 (6 bases). The CDR3 is 14 amino acids. Trimming pared 2 bases from V and 7 bases from J, leaving 12 bases between. CDR1 and CDR2 from the germline V gene are SGHRS and YFSETQ. The CDR3 sequence: CASSFTSTGGELFF. CDR3 coding DNA: TGCGCCAGCAGCTTCACTAGCACGGGCGGGGAGCTGTTTTTT.